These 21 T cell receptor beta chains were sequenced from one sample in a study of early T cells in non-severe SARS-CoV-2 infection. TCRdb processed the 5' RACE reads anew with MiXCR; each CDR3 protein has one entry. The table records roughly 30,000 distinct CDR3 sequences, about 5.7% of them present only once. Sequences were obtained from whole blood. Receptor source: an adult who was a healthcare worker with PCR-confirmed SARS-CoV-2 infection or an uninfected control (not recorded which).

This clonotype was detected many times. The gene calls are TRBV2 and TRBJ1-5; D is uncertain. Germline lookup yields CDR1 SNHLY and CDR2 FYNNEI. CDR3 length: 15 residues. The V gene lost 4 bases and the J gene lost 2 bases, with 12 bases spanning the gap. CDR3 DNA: TGTGCCAGCAGTGCTGTCGGGCAGGGCAATCAGCCCCAGCATTTT. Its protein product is CASSAVGQGNQPQHF.

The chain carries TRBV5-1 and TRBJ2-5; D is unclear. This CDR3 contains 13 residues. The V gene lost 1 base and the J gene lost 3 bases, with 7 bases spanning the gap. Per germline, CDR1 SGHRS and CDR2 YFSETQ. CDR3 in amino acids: CASSLLSEETQYF. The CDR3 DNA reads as TGCGCCAGCAGCTTGCTAAGTGAAGAGACCCAGTACTTC.

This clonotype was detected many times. This CDR3 is CASSLGQPSYEQYF. In DNA form, the CDR3 reads TGCGCCAGCAGCTTGGGACAGCCGTCCTACGAGCAGTACTTC. V and J are TRBV5-1 and TRBJ2-7; D is perhaps TRBD1 (5 bases). The germline gives CDR1 SGHRS, CDR2 YFSETQ. The CDR3 totals 14 residues. The ends were cut back, 0 bases at V and 1 base at J, with 8 bases in the middle.

CDR3 residues: CASSPLGAGNTIYF. CDR3 sequence (DNA): TGTGCCAGCAGTCCCTTGGGAGCTGGAAACACCATATATTTT. The rearrangement joins TRBV12-3 or TRBV12-4 to TRBJ1-3; D is unclear. Between the trimmed V and J ends, which lost 5 bases and 2 bases, there was a span of 10 bases. This CDR3 region has 14 residues.

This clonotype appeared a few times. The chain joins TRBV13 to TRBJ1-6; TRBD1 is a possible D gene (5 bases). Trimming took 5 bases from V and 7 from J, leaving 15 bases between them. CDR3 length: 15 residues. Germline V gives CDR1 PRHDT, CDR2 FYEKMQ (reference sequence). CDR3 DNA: TGTGCCAGCAGCCCGCAGGGACCCTCCAATTCACCCCTCCACTTT. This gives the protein CASSPQGPSNSPLHF.

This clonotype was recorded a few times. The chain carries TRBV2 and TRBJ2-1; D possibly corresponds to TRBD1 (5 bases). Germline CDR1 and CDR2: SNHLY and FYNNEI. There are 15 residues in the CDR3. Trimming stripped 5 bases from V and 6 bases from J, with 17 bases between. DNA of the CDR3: TGTGCCAGCAGTTTGGCACCCTCAGGGCCCAATGAGCAGTTCTTC. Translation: CASSLAPSGPNEQFF.

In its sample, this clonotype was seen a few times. The CDR3 sequence: CASRPGTGGNEQFF. CDR3 nucleotides: TGTGCCAGCAGACCCGGGACAGGGGGCAATGAGCAGTTCTTC. The V and J genes are TRBV6-2 or TRBV6-3 and TRBJ2-1; 11 positions match TRBD1. CDR3 length: 14 amino acids. J lost 6 bases, V lost 6 bases, and 4 bases had no gene match. Per germline, CDR1 MNHEY and CDR2 SVGEGT.

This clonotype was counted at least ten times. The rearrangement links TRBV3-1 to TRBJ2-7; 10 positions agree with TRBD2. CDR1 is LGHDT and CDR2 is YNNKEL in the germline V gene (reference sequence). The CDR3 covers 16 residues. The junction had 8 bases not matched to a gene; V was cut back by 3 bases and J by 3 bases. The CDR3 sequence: CASSHPLAGGSYEQYF. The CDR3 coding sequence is TGTGCCAGCAGCCACCCCTTAGCGGGAGGCAGCTACGAGCAGTACTTC.

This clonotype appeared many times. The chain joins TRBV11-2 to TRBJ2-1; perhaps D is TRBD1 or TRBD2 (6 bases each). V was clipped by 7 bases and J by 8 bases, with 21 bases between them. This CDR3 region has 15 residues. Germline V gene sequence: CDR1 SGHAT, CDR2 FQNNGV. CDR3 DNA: TGTGCCAGCACCGTAAGGGGGACTCCGGTCGATGAGCAGTTCTTC. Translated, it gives CASTVRGTPVDEQFF.

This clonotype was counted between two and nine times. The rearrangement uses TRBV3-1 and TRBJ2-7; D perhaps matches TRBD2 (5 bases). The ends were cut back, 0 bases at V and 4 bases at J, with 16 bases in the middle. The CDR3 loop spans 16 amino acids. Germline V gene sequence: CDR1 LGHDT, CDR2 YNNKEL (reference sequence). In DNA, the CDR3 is TGTGCCAGCAGCCAAGATGGGAGCGACCCCCGATACGAGCAGTACTTC. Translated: CASSQDGSDPRYEQYF.

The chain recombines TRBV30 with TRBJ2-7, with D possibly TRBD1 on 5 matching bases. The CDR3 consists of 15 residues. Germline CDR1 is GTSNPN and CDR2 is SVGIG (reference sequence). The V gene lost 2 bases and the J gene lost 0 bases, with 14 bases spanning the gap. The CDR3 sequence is CAWSKATGSSYEQYF. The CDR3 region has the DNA TGTGCCTGGAGTAAAGCTACAGGAAGCTCCTACGAGCAGTACTTC.

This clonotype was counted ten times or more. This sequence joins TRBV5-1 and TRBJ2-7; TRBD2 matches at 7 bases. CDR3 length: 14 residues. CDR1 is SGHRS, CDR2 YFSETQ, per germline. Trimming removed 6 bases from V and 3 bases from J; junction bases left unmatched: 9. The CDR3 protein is CASNSGTGDYEQYF. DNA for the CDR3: TGCGCCAGCAACAGCGGGACGGGAGACTACGAGCAGTACTTC. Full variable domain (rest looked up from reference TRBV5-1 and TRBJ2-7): KAGVTQTPRYLIKTRGQQVTLSCSPISGHRSVSWYQQTPGQGLQFLFEYFSETQRNKGNFPGRFSGRQFSNSRSEMNVSTLELGDSALYLCASNSGTGDYEQYFGPGTRLTVT.

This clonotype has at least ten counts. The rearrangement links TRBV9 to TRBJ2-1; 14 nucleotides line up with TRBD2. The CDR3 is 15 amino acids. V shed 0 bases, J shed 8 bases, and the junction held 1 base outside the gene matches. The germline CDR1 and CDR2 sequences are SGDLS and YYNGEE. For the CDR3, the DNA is TGTGCCAGCAGCGTAGAGGGACTAGCGGGAGATGAGCAGTTCTTC. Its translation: CASSVEGLAGDEQFF.

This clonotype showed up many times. This CDR3 is CSAPGLAGRKETQYF. CDR3 bases: TGCAGTGCCCCGGGACTAGCGGGACGTAAAGAGACCCAGTACTTC. The rearrangement joins TRBV20-1 to TRBJ2-5, with 13 positions matching TRBD2. CDR1 and CDR2 from the germline V gene are DFQATT and SNEGSKA (reference sequence). V shed 6 bases, J shed 3 bases, and the junction held 7 bases outside the gene matches. This CDR3 contains 15 residues.

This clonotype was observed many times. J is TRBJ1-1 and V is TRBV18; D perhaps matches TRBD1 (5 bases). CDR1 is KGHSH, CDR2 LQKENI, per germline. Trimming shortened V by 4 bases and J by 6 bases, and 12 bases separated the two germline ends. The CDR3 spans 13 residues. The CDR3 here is CASSLLWGAEAFF. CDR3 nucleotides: TGTGCCAGCTCACTGTTGTGGGGGGCTGAAGCTTTCTTT.

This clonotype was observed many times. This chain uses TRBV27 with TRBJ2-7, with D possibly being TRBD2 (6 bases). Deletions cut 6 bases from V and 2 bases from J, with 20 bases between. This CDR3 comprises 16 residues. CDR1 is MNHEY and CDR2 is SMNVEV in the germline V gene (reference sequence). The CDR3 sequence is CASRLSSAGHPYEQYF. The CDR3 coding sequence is TGTGCCAGCAGACTCTCCAGTGCGGGGCATCCCTACGAGCAGTACTTC.

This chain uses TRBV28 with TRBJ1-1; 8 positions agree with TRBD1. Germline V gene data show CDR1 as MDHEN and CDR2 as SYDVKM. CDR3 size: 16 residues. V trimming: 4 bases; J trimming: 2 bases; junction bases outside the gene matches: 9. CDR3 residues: CASSSGGQGINTEAFF. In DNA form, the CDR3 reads TGTGCCAGCAGTTCAGGCGGACAGGGAATAAACACTGAAGCTTTCTTT.

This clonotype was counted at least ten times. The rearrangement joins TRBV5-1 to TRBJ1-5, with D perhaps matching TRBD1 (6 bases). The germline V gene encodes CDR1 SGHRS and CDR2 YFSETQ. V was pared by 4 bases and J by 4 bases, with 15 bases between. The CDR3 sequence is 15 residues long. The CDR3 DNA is TGCGCCAGCAGCCCGGACGGGACACAGAATCAGCCCCAGCATTTT. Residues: CASSPDGTQNQPQHF. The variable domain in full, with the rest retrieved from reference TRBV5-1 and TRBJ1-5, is KAGVTQTPRYLIKTRGQQVTLSCSPISGHRSVSWYQQTPGQGLQFLFEYFSETQRNKGNFPGRFSGRQFSNSRSEMNVSTLELGDSALYLCASSPDGTQNQPQHFGDGTRLSIL.

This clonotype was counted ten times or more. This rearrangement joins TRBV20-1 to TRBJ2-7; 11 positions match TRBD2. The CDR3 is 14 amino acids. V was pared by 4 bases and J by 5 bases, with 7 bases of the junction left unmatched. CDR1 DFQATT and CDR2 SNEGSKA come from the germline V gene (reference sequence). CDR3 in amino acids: CSAKIAGGPNEQYF. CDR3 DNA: TGCAGTGCTAAAATAGCGGGAGGGCCCAACGAGCAGTACTTC.

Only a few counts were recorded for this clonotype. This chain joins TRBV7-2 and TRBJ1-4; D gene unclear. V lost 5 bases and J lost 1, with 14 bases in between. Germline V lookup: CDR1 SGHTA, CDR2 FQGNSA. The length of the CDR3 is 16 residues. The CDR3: CASSDTFLRTNEKLFF. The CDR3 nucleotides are TGTGCCAGCAGCGACACCTTTCTACGAACTAATGAAAAACTGTTTTTT.

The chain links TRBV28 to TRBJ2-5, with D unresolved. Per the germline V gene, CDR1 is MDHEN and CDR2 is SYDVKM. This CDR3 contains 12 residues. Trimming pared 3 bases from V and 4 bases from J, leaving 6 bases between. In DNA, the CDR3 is TGTGCCAGCAGTTTCCCGTCAGAGACCCAGTACTTC. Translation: CASSFPSETQYF. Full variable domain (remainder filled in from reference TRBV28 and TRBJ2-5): DVKVTQSSRYLVKRTGEKVFLECVQDMDHENMFWYRQDPGLGLRLIYFSYDVKMKEKGDIPEGYSVSREKKERFSLILESASTNQTSMYLCASSFPSETQYFGPGTRLLVL.